Below, 29 T cell receptor beta chains from the same sample are listed, as sequenced in a study of T cell repertoires in cytomegalovirus infection. Which antigens these TCRs recognize remains unknown. One entry per CDR3 protein results from TCRdb running MiXCR on the reads. The data hold 90,000 to 120,000 distinct CDR3 sequences, with around 40% observed a single time. Sequences were derived from CD8+ T cells from cultured PBMCs, sampled from culture after CMV antigen stimulation. These receptors originate from a human donor in good health (CMV status not recorded). Some clones in this sample may be carry-over from other donors' samples.

V and J are TRBV7-4 and TRBJ2-4; 7 nucleotides align to TRBD2. The V segment lost 5 bases and the J segment 0 bases; nucleotides outside the gene matches: 10. Germline assignment: CDR1 SGHVT and CDR2 SQSDAQ. The CDR3 contains 17 residues. This CDR3 is CASSKEAGNVAKNIQYF. The CDR3 DNA is TGTGCCAGCAGCAAAGAAGCGGGGAACGTAGCCAAAAACATTCAGTACTTC. Full variable domain (remainder filled in from reference TRBV7-4 and TRBJ2-4): GAGVSQSPRYKVAKRGRDVALRCDSISGHVTLYWYRQTLGQGSEVLTYSQSDAQRDKSGRPSGRFSAERPERSVSTLKIQRTEQGDSAVYLCASSKEAGNVAKNIQYFGAGTRLSVL.

V usage is TRBV24-1 and J usage is TRBJ2-1; TRBD2 agrees at 9 bases. The germline V gene has CDR1 KGHDR and CDR2 SFDVKD. CDR3 length: 14 residues. J lost 2 bases, V lost 11 bases, and 6 bases had no gene match. CDR3 bases: TGTGCCATAGAGAGCGGGGGGCCCTACAATGAGCAGTTCTTC. It is translated as CAIESGGPYNEQFF.

This clonotype came up many times. This chain connects TRBV2 to TRBJ1-1, with unresolved D. This CDR3 contains 11 residues. V gave up 3 bases and J gave up 1 base, with 0 bases separating them. The germline V gene has CDR1 SNHLY and CDR2 FYNNEI. CDR3: CASSENTEAFF. DNA of the CDR3: TGTGCCAGCAGTGAGAACACTGAAGCTTTCTTT.

The chain links TRBV19 to TRBJ2-1; TRBD2 aligns across 9 bases. V lost 4 bases, J lost 0 bases, and 1 base stayed unmatched. The CDR3 length is 15 residues. From germline, CDR1 is LNHDA and CDR2 SQIVND (reference sequence). CDR3 nucleotides: TGTGCCAGTAGTAATAGCGGGGGCTCCTACAATGAGCAGTTCTTC. This sequence encodes CASSNSGGSYNEQFF.

This chain uses TRBV6-6 with TRBJ2-3; a weak D match, TRBD1 (5 bases). CDR1 MNHNY and CDR2 SVGAGI come from the germline V gene (reference sequence). The CDR3 loop spans 16 amino acids. Trimming stripped 4 bases from V and 1 base from J, with 15 bases between. For the CDR3, the DNA is TGTGCCAGCAGTTCCACTCAGGGAAGTCGCACAGATACGCAGTATTTT. This encodes CASSSTQGSRTDTQYF.

The chain recombines TRBV20-1 with TRBJ1-2, with unresolved D. Germline V CDR1 and CDR2: DFQATT, SNEGSKA (reference sequence). This CDR3 comprises 12 residues. V was cut by 3 bases and J by 4 bases, with 9 bases left in between. The DNA of the CDR3 is TGCAGTGCTAGGAAGGAGTCCTATGGCTACACCTTC. It codes for CSARKESYGYTF.

The chain carries TRBV19 and TRBJ2-1; D remains unclear. Germline V lookup: CDR1 LNHDA, CDR2 SQIVND (reference sequence). The V and J ends lost 4 bases and 2 bases respectively, with 6 bases between them. The CDR3 contains 13 residues. CDR3 nucleotides: TGTGCCAGTAGTAGGACGGCCTACAATGAGCAGTTCTTC. Protein product: CASSRTAYNEQFF.

This clonotype was detected only a few times. This chain links TRBV10-3 with TRBJ1-2, with D perhaps TRBD1 (6 bases). V lost 2 bases and J 4 bases, leaving 8 bases between the germline ends. The CDR3 consists of 13 residues. Germline loops: CDR1 ENHRY, CDR2 SYGVKD. The CDR3, as DNA: TGTGCCATCAGTGAGACAGGGTTCTATGGCTACACCTTC. Translated, it gives CAISETGFYGYTF.

V gene TRBV4-1 combines with J gene TRBJ1-4; the match to TRBD1 covers 8 bases. Trimming cost V 3 bases and J 7 bases; bases outside gene matches: 10. The CDR3 extends over 16 amino acids. Germline V gene data show CDR1 as MGHRA and CDR2 as YSYEKL. CDR3 coding DNA: TGCGCCAGCAGCCAGGGTTCAGGGGGCGTCCGTGAAAAACTGTTTTTT. Encoded protein: CASSQGSGGVREKLFF.

The V call is TRBV12-3 or TRBV12-4, the J call TRBJ2-5; no reliable D call. The CDR3 covers 15 residues. Between the trimmed V and J ends, which lost 5 bases and 5 bases, there was a span of 18 bases. The CDR3: CASSPTPTAGETQYF. The CDR3 nucleotides are TGTGCCAGCAGTCCTACGCCGACGGCCGGGGAGACCCAGTACTTC.

The chain's CDR3 is CASSPKQGSGYEQYF. CDR3 in DNA: TGTGCCAGCAGTCCAAAGCAGGGGTCGGGGTACGAGCAGTACTTC. This sequence joins TRBV12-3 or TRBV12-4 and TRBJ2-7; the D gene is possibly TRBD1 (6 bases). The CDR3 is made up of 15 amino acids. Trimming took off 5 bases at V and 4 bases at J, with 18 bases between the two ends.

This clonotype has only one observation. The chain joins TRBV2 to TRBJ2-1, with 11 bases identical to TRBD2. CDR3 size: 14 residues. With V trimmed by 8 bases and J by 6 bases, 6 bases remained unmatched. The germline CDR1 and CDR2 sequences are SNHLY and FYNNEI. CDR3 in amino acids: CASDPSGGINEQFF. Here the CDR3 DNA reads TGTGCCAGCGACCCTAGCGGGGGGATCAATGAGCAGTTCTTC.

This clonotype was detected ten times or more. The rearrangement joins TRBV11-3 to TRBJ2-3; a possible D gene is TRBD1 (5 bases). The V gene lost 5 bases and the J gene lost 7 bases, with 16 bases spanning the gap. The CDR3 runs to 14 residues. CDR1 is SGHNT and CDR2 is YENEEA in the germline V gene. The CDR3 reads CASSLYPQGYTQYF. For the CDR3, the DNA is TGTGCCAGCAGCCTGTACCCGCAGGGATATACGCAGTATTTT. The full variable domain, completed using reference TRBV11-3 and TRBJ2-3, is EAGVVQSPRYKIIEKKQPVAFWCNPISGHNTLYWYLQNLGQGPELLIRYENEEAVDDSQLPKDRFSAERLKGVDSTLKIQPAELGDSAVYLCASSLYPQGYTQYFGPGTRLTVL.

V gene TRBV5-1 combines with J gene TRBJ2-1; 7 bases are a match to TRBD1. Per the germline V gene, CDR1 is SGHRS and CDR2 is YFSETQ. The CDR3 contains 15 residues. Germline trimming cut 4 bases from V and 4 bases from J; bases unmatched to any gene: 8. DNA for the CDR3: TGCGCCAGCAGCCCTTCGGACAGGTGGTACAATGAGCAGTTCTTC. It specifies CASSPSDRWYNEQFF.

A few counts support this clonotype. The V and J genes are TRBV12-3 or TRBV12-4 and TRBJ1-5, with TRBD1 matching 7 bases. This CDR3 spans 15 amino acids. V dropped 6 bases and J dropped 0; count of bases not matched to a gene: 5. CDR3 in amino acids: CASRPGTVSNQPQHF. In DNA, the CDR3 is TGTGCCAGCAGACCTGGGACAGTTAGCAATCAGCCCCAGCATTTT.

This clonotype was observed a few times. The J gene is TRBJ1-1, the V gene TRBV6-5; no reliable D call. Germline CDR1 MNHEY, CDR2 SVGAGI. V lost 0 bases and J 4 bases, leaving 6 bases between the germline ends. CDR3 length: 13 amino acids. Written as DNA, the CDR3 is TGTGCCAGCAGTTACTCCGAGGGCACTGAAGCTTTCTTT. Its translation: CASSYSEGTEAFF.

The V gene is TRBV28, the J gene TRBJ2-5, with 12 bases matching TRBD2. The CDR3 has 17 amino acids. The V gene's germline CDR1 is MDHEN and CDR2 SYDVKM. J lost 2 bases, V lost 4 bases, and 8 bases had no gene match. The CDR3 region has the DNA TGTGCCAGCAGTTCAACCCGGACTAGCGGGATACAAGAGACCCAGTACTTC. It specifies CASSSTRTSGIQETQYF. Looking up the rest from reference TRBV28 and TRBJ2-5 gives the full variable domain: DVKVTQSSRYLVKRTGEKVFLECVQDMDHENMFWYRQDPGLGLRLIYFSYDVKMKEKGDIPEGYSVSREKKERFSLILESASTNQTSMYLCASSSTRTSGIQETQYFGPGTRLLVL.

This clonotype has more than one count but fewer than ten. The V call is TRBV7-9, the J call TRBJ2-1, with D possibly TRBD1 on 6 matching bases. V was trimmed by 4 bases and J by 8 bases, leaving 24 bases between them. The CDR3 totals 17 residues. The germline V gene has CDR1 SEHNR and CDR2 FQNEAQ (reference sequence). In nucleotides, the CDR3 is TGTGCCAGCAGCTCCCCCCTTCGGACAGAGGGGAGAGATGAGCAGTTCTTC. It translates to CASSSPLRTEGRDEQFF.

As DNA, the CDR3 is TGCAGCGTGGCGGGTAGTCTTACTGGCGAGCAGTACTTC. As protein: CSVAGSLTGEQYF. The V call is TRBV29-1, the J call TRBJ2-7, with D possibly being TRBD2 (5 bases). V was shortened by 6 bases and J by 6 bases, with 18 bases between the two germline ends. This CDR3 has 13 amino acids. Germline CDR1 SQVTM, CDR2 ANQGSEA.

This chain connects TRBV27 to TRBJ2-7; no firm D call. The CDR3 extends over 14 amino acids. With 3 bases removed from V and 4 bases from J, the gap between germline ends came to 13 bases. Germline assignment: CDR1 MNHEY and CDR2 SMNVEV (reference sequence). This chain's CDR3 is CASSFGKVGYEQYF. DNA for the CDR3: TGTGCCAGCAGTTTCGGCAAGGTGGGGTACGAGCAGTACTTC.

There are a few counts of this clonotype. This chain links TRBV20-1 with TRBJ1-1; tentative D call: TRBD1 (5 bases). Trimming stripped 2 bases from V and 3 bases from J, with 13 bases between. Germline loops: CDR1 DFQATT, CDR2 SNEGSKA (reference sequence). This CDR3 region has 14 residues. The CDR3 DNA is TGCAGTGCTAGAAAGGGGAATGTAGACACTGAAGCTTTCTTT. Its translation is CSARKGNVDTEAFF.

This clonotype occurred a few times. CDR3 protein: CASSYADRGPQETQYF. CDR3 bases: TGTGCCAGCAGTTACGCCGACAGGGGGCCCCAAGAGACCCAGTACTTC. The chain uses TRBV6-6 and TRBJ2-5, with 10 bases matching TRBD1. CDR1 is MNHNY and CDR2 is SVGAGI in the germline V gene (reference sequence). Trimming took 2 bases from V and 1 from J; bases not matched to a gene: 4. CDR3 length: 16 amino acids.

J is TRBJ2-7 and V is TRBV12-3 or TRBV12-4; D might be TRBD1 (5 bases). The CDR3 is 17 residues long. V lost 4 bases and J lost 6, with 25 bases in between. CDR3: CASSSSKFLKGLGEQYF. The CDR3 DNA follows: TGTGCCAGCAGTTCCTCGAAGTTTTTGAAGGGGCTAGGCGAGCAGTACTTC.

This sequence joins TRBV25-1 and TRBJ1-2; D uncertain. CDR1 is MGHDK, CDR2 SYGVNS, per germline. Trimming shortened V by 4 bases and J by 8 bases, and 8 bases separated the two germline ends. CDR3 size: 11 residues. The CDR3 spells CASSVGAGYTF. In DNA, the CDR3 is TGTGCCAGCAGTGTGGGAGCGGGCTACACCTTC.

This clonotype was observed at least ten times. The rearrangement joins TRBV2 to TRBJ1-2, with 7 bases identical to TRBD1. Germline CDR1 SNHLY, CDR2 FYNNEI. There are 14 residues in the CDR3. The V segment lost 2 bases and the J segment 4 bases; nucleotides outside the gene matches: 4. In DNA form, the CDR3 reads TGTGCCAGCAGTGAACGGCAGGGGGGCTATGGCTACACCTTC. The encoded protein is CASSERQGGYGYTF.

The V and J genes are TRBV7-8 and TRBJ2-7; 7 bases map to TRBD2. V trimming: 3 bases; J trimming: 1 base; junction bases outside the gene matches: 24. Germline V lookup: CDR1 SGHVS, CDR2 FQNEAQ. The CDR3 covers 21 residues. This chain's CDR3 is CASSFRPHELDWMGGSYEQYF. Written as DNA, the CDR3 is TGTGCCAGCAGCTTTCGACCCCACGAACTAGATTGGATGGGAGGGTCCTACGAGCAGTACTTC.

This clonotype was found a few times. V is TRBV12-3 or TRBV12-4 and J is TRBJ2-1; TRBD2 matches at 14 bases. This CDR3 has 19 residues. The V segment lost 5 bases and the J segment 1 base; nucleotides outside the gene matches: 10. The CDR3 loop reads CASSPPTSGGAGSYNEQFF. The CDR3 DNA sequence: TGTGCCAGCAGTCCACCGACTAGCGGGGGGGCAGGGTCCTACAATGAGCAGTTCTTC.

The V and J genes are TRBV12-3 or TRBV12-4 and TRBJ2-5, with 7 bases fitting TRBD2. V dropped 2 bases and J dropped 4; count of bases not matched to a gene: 10. The CDR3 is 16 amino acids. CDR3 amino acids: CASSLWLARTRETQYF. The CDR3 DNA reads as TGTGCCAGCAGTTTATGGCTAGCGAGGACTAGAGAGACCCAGTACTTC.

This clonotype was counted only a few times. The rearrangement joins TRBV27 to TRBJ2-3; D tentatively reads TRBD1 or TRBD2 (6 bases each). V was trimmed by 3 bases and J by 4 bases, leaving 20 bases between them. The CDR3 is 17 residues long. The germline CDR1 and CDR2 sequences are MNHEY and SMNVEV (reference sequence). The CDR3 nucleotides read TGTGCCAGCAGTTTCCTCAAGACCTGGGGGGCAGCAGATACGCAGTATTTT. As protein: CASSFLKTWGAADTQYF.